This T cell receptor (beta chain) was sequenced for a study of OX40 agonist ivuxolimab in advanced cancers. Generated by immunoSEQ multiplex PCR, the TCRdb table keeps only in-frame clones and is missing some. The sample lists over 60,000 clones, approximately 92% seen once, with about 0.99% in the top ten. This CDR3 has 14 amino acids. V lost 4 bases, J lost 2 bases, and 11 bases lay in between. In germline, CDR1 is KGHSH, CDR2 LQKENI. The receptor was derived from an adult with an advanced solid tumor such as melanoma, head and neck, liver or kidney cancer. V and J are TRBV18 and TRBJ1-1, with D perhaps TRBD1 (5 bases). The specimen was CD4+ or CD8+ T cells sorted from blood, collected in a trial of the OX40 agonist ivuxolimab. The CDR3 reads CASSLDTGNTEAFF. The CDR3 DNA reads TGTGCCAGCTCACTAGACACAGGAAACACTGAAGCTTTCTTT.